This entry lists 23 T cell receptor beta chains sequenced from one sample in a study of CD8+CD57+ T cells in acquired aplastic anemia. TCR beta VDJ combinations and CDR3 sequences were profiled from genomic DNA. Each CDR3 protein gets one entry after TCRdb re-called the reads with MiXCR. The sample contains around 430,000 distinct CDR3 sequences, less than 35% of which appear only once. Individuals selected for sequencing had exhibited CD8+CD57+ cell expansion on flow cytometry. The sequencing sample was made of sorted CD4+, CD8+, or CD8+CD57+ T cells (not recorded which) from PBMCs. Receptors were obtained from a human donor with aplastic anemia.

This clonotype was observed a few times. V and J are TRBV25-1 and TRBJ1-6; tentatively, D is TRBD1 (6 bases). From germline, CDR1 is MGHDK and CDR2 SYGVNS. The ends were cut back, 7 bases at V and 8 bases at J, with 18 bases in the middle. The CDR3 is 15 residues long. The CDR3 protein is CASNRGGSYDSPLHF. CDR3 DNA sequence: TGTGCCAGCAATCGAGGGGGATCATATGATTCACCCCTCCACTTT.

On this clonotype: A much larger clone differs by one base, so this may be a read error. V is TRBV2 and J is TRBJ2-7; 7 bases match TRBD1. Trimming removed 9 bases from V and 0 bases from J; junction bases left unmatched: 5. This CDR3 has 13 residues. Germline CDR1 reads SNHLY; CDR2 reads FYNNEI. CDR3: CARRTGNSYEQYF. DNA for the CDR3: TGTGCCAGGAGGACAGGTAACTCCTACGAGCAGTACTTC.

This clonotype was picked up many times. This sequence joins TRBV19 and TRBJ2-7, with 8 bases aligning to TRBD1. Germline trimming cut 5 bases from V and 2 bases from J; bases unmatched to any gene: 8. Germline-derived CDR1 and CDR2 are LNHDA and SQIVND (reference sequence). The CDR3 is 15 amino acids. The CDR3 loop is CASSLTGTGTYEQYF. The CDR3 nucleotides read TGTGCCAGTAGTCTCACAGGGACAGGAACCTACGAGCAGTACTTC. The complete variable domain, with remaining parts taken from reference TRBV19 and TRBJ2-7, reads DGGITQSPKYLFRKEGQNVTLSCEQNLNHDAMYWYRQDPGQGLRLIYYSQIVNDFQKGDIAEGYSVSREKKESFPLTVTSAQKNPTAFYLCASSLTGTGTYEQYFGPGTRLTVT.

This chain links TRBV20-1 with TRBJ2-2; TRBD2 aligns across 11 bases. CDR3 size: 15 residues. CDR1 DFQATT and CDR2 SNEGSKA come from the germline V gene (reference sequence). Unmatched junction bases numbered 7, after V lost 3 bases and J lost 7 bases. The CDR3 region is CSAREASGGIGELFF. Here the CDR3 DNA reads TGCAGTGCTAGGGAAGCTAGCGGGGGGATCGGGGAGCTGTTTTTT.

This clonotype was counted once. V usage is TRBV7-3 and J usage is TRBJ2-1; D remains ambiguous. Germline lookup yields CDR1 SGHTA and CDR2 FQGTGA. The CDR3 loop spans 12 amino acids. Trimming shortened V by 8 bases and J by 6 bases, and 11 bases separated the two germline ends. CDR3 region: CASSPRSNEQFF. The CDR3 DNA reads TGTGCCAGCTCACCTAGAAGCAATGAGCAGTTCTTC.

This clonotype was recorded at least ten times. V and J are TRBV10-1 and TRBJ2-2; 8 bases are shared with TRBD2. Trimming cost V 3 bases and J 7 bases; bases outside gene matches: 7. Germline values: CDR1 WNHNN, CDR2 SYGVQD (reference sequence). The CDR3 has 15 amino acids. CDR3 protein: CASSDDSGNFGELFF. DNA for the CDR3: TGCGCCAGCAGTGACGATAGCGGGAATTTCGGGGAGCTGTTTTTT.

Concerning this clonotype itself: Its ends do not fully match the called genes, so a read error is possible. The chain carries TRBV7-6 and TRBJ2-1, with no clear D. Germline-derived CDR1 and CDR2 are SGHVS and FNYEAQ. This CDR3 spans 18 amino acids. The CDR3 region has the DNA TGTGCTAGCAGCTTAGCCGTCTGGGCTGGGTCTCATCCCCATGAGCAGTTCTTC. The encoded protein is CASSLAVWAGSHPHEQFF.

V and J are TRBV5-4 and TRBJ1-6; D possibly corresponds to TRBD1 (5 bases). Trimming took 4 bases from V and 6 from J, leaving 11 bases between them. There are 14 residues in the CDR3. Germline V CDR1 and CDR2: SGHNT, YYREEE (reference sequence). The CDR3 protein is CASSDVGGNSPLHF. The DNA of the CDR3 is TGTGCCAGCAGCGATGTGGGGGGTAATTCACCCCTCCACTTT. Together with reference TRBV5-4 and TRBJ1-6, the CDR3 gives the full variable domain: ETGVTQSPTHLIKTRGQQVTLRCSSQSGHNTVSWYQQALGQGPQFIFQYYREEENGRGNFPPRFSGLQFPNYSSELNVNALELDDSALYLCASSDVGGNSPLHFGNGTRLTVT.

The chain joins TRBV6-2 or TRBV6-3 to TRBJ2-5, with TRBD2 identical over 9 bases. The germline V gene has CDR1 MNHEY and CDR2 SVGEGT. The CDR3 is 13 residues long. Trimming took 4 bases from V and 10 from J; bases not matched to a gene: 7. CDR3 in amino acids: CASSFTSSGVQYF. The CDR3 DNA reads TGTGCCAGCAGTTTTACTTCTAGCGGGGTCCAGTACTTC.

In this sample, this clonotype turned up a few times. The J gene is TRBJ1-5, the V gene TRBV3-1; no clear D. Trimming cost V 4 bases and J 4 bases, with 17 bases left between them. This CDR3 is built from 16 residues. CDR1 LGHDT and CDR2 YNNKEL come from the germline V gene (reference sequence). CDR3 region: CASSPSLGNGNQPQHF. CDR3 DNA: TGTGCCAGCAGCCCTAGCCTGGGGAACGGAAATCAGCCCCAGCATTTT.

A few counts support this clonotype. The chain carries TRBV5-4 and TRBJ1-1; unclear D gene. The CDR3 loop spans 17 amino acids. Trimming took 0 bases from V and 0 from J, leaving 15 bases between them. The V gene's germline CDR1 is SGHNT and CDR2 YYREEE (reference sequence). This chain's CDR3 is CASSLDGSTILNTEAFF. The CDR3 DNA reads as TGTGCCAGCAGCTTGGACGGATCGACAATTCTGAACACTGAAGCTTTCTTT.

This chain connects TRBV29-1 to TRBJ2-3, with 7 positions matching TRBD2. V gave up 7 bases and J gave up 11 bases; unmatched junction bases: 12. The CDR3 consists of 12 residues. Germline V gives CDR1 SQVTM, CDR2 ANQGSEA. The CDR3 here is CSAGRGGREQYF. The DNA for the CDR3 is TGCAGCGCGGGGCGCGGGGGTAGGGAGCAGTATTTT.

Note on this clonotype: A much larger clone lies a single base off, so this may be a read error. This rearrangement joins TRBV7-3 to TRBJ1-4; D is unclear. Between the trimmed V and J ends, which lost 7 bases and 7 bases, there was a span of 10 bases. The germline V gene encodes CDR1 SGHTA and CDR2 FQGTGA. The CDR3 covers 12 residues. In DNA, the CDR3 is TGTGCCAGCACCTCACCAGGTGAAAAACTGTTTTTT. Its protein product is CASTSPGEKLFF.

The table lists this clonotype with a count of one. The chain links TRBV14 to TRBJ2-1; the match to TRBD1 covers 7 bases. V was pared by 3 bases and J by 4 bases, with 9 bases of the junction left unmatched. The CDR3 is 16 amino acids. Per germline, CDR1 SGHDN and CDR2 FVKESK. The DNA of the CDR3 is TGTGCCAGCAGCCACCGACAGGGAAGAGTTTACAATGAGCAGTTCTTC. It translates to CASSHRQGRVYNEQFF.

The chain has TRBV20-1 and TRBJ2-5; 9 positions agree with TRBD2. Germline V lookup: CDR1 DFQATT, CDR2 SNEGSKA (reference sequence). The CDR3 totals 16 residues. Germline trimming cut 1 base from V and 3 bases from J; bases unmatched to any gene: 9. As DNA, the CDR3 is TGCAGTGCTAGAGCTCCGACTAGCGGTCACGAAGAGACCCAGTACTTC. This codes for CSARAPTSGHEETQYF.

This clonotype was recorded many times. DNA of the CDR3: TGCAGCGTTGATTCGGGGTTTGGAAACACCATATATTTT. Its protein is CSVDSGFGNTIYF. This chain links TRBV29-1 with TRBJ1-3; D not certain. Per the germline V gene, CDR1 is SQVTM and CDR2 is ANQGSEA. The CDR3 is made up of 13 amino acids. V lost 3 bases and J 3 bases, leaving 9 bases between the germline ends.

Only one count was recorded for this clonotype. The CDR3 region has the DNA TGTGCCAGCAGCTTATTGTCAGGGTACTATGGCTACACCTTC. It specifies CASSLLSGYYGYTF. The chain uses TRBV7-9 and TRBJ1-2, with D possibly being TRBD1 (5 bases). Germline V gene data show CDR1 as SEHNR and CDR2 as FQNEAQ (reference sequence). The V end lost 2 bases, the J end lost 3 bases, and 10 bases lay between the germline ends. The CDR3 totals 14 residues.

Here the CDR3 DNA reads TGTGCCACCAGCCCCCGTGAAGAGACCCAGTACTTC. Translated, it gives CATSPREETQYF. The chain couples TRBV15 to TRBJ2-5; D is unclear. Between the trimmed V and J ends, which lost 5 bases and 3 bases, there was a span of 7 bases. The CDR3 spans 12 residues. Germline V lookup: CDR1 LNHNV, CDR2 YYDKDF (reference sequence).

The rearrangement links TRBV6-1 to TRBJ1-1; no firm D call. The V end lost 2 bases, the J end lost 5 bases, and 9 bases lay between the germline ends. The V gene's germline CDR1 is MNHNS and CDR2 SASEGT. CDR3 length: 13 residues. Here the CDR3 reads CASSETRVTEAFF. CDR3 nucleotide sequence: TGTGCCAGCAGTGAAACGAGGGTGACTGAAGCTTTCTTT.

There are many counts of this clonotype. The chain uses TRBV2 and TRBJ1-6; D is possibly TRBD1 (5 bases). V lost 6 bases and J 6 bases, leaving 21 bases between the germline ends. CDR1 is SNHLY, CDR2 FYNNEI, per germline. CDR3 length: 17 residues. CDR3 amino acids: CASREIGGAPVNSPLHF. DNA of the CDR3: TGTGCCAGCAGGGAGATCGGTGGGGCTCCAGTTAATTCACCCCTCCACTTT.

The CDR3 spells CASSDSLSYNEQYF. For the CDR3, the DNA is TGTGCCAGCAGTGACTCTCTTAGCTACAACGAGCAGTACTTC. V and J are TRBV6-4 and TRBJ2-7; D uncertain. V was cut by 0 bases and J by 5 bases, with 11 bases left in between. This CDR3 is 14 amino acids long. Germline CDR1 is MRHNA and CDR2 is SNTAGT.

This clonotype was seen at least ten times. The CDR3 loop reads CSVTDFNYGYTF. For the CDR3, the DNA is TGCAGCGTTACAGACTTCAACTATGGCTACACCTTC. This chain uses TRBV29-1 with TRBJ1-2, with D unresolved. V was shortened by 5 bases and J by 2 bases, with 9 bases between the two germline ends. The length of the CDR3 is 12 residues. Germline V CDR1 and CDR2: SQVTM, ANQGSEA. Variable domain in full (rest from reference TRBV29-1 and TRBJ1-2): SAVISQKPSRDICQRGTSLTIQCQVDSQVTMMFWYRQQPGQSLTLIATANQGSEATYESGFVIDKFPISRPNLTFSTLTVSNMSPEDSSIYLCSVTDFNYGYTFGSGTRLTVV.

With respect to this clonotype: With a much larger clone just one base away, this may be a read error. The chain recombines TRBV19 with TRBJ1-5, with 9 nucleotides matching TRBD1. The CDR3 consists of 16 residues. Germline lookup yields CDR1 LNHDA and CDR2 SQIVND (reference sequence). As DNA, the CDR3 is TGTACCAGCAGCTTAGGTGCGGGACAGGGCAGTCAGCCCCAGCATTTT. Its protein is CTSSLGAGQGSQPQHF.